This T cell receptor (beta chain) comes out of a study of T-cell memory formation after mild COVID-19 (dated by TCRdb to the early 2020s). For the study in its entirety: Most TCR sequence clusters were specific to one of the two donors. In a couple of donors, T-cell clones that expanded and contracted after mild COVID-19 were tracked by sequencing TCRalpha and TCRbeta repertoires over time. Two young, previously healthy adult volunteers made up the cohort, one male and one female.

Results the study describes overall, beyond this receptor: SARS-CoV-2 specificity of the second-wave clones peaking on day 37 was not confirmed. Some responding clones were detected in pre-infection memory, which suggested that pre-existing cross-reactive memory T cells had joined the SARS-CoV-2 response. Contracting CD4+ clones were found mainly in CM and EM memory subsets, while CD8+ clones were enriched in EMRA. Balanced CD4/CD8 phenotypes were observed for clones contracting from day 15 to 85, whereas a bias towards CD4+ was observed for a second wave of clones expanding from day 15 to 37. The study included only a couple of mild cases, and larger cohorts that include severe cases with pre-infection samples were judged to be necessary.

This sample was sequenced with an Illumina NovaSeq 6000. TCRalpha and TCRbeta cDNA libraries were constructed by 5'RACE with constant-segment primers, with sample barcodes and unique molecular identifiers being introduced. Trizol reagent was used to extract RNA from every sample. Library amplification was performed in two PCR steps, and a second sample barcode and Illumina TruSeq adapters were introduced in the second step. The libraries were sequenced on an Illumina NovaSeq using 2 x 150 bp paired-end reads. As for the authors' bioinformatics: The reads were demultiplexed and collapsed into UMI-guided consensus sequences using migec v1.2.7. Using mixcr v2.1.11, UMI consensuses were aligned to TRA and TRB V and J templates and then assembled into clonotypes. A clonotype was counted as expanded or contracted only if both edgeR and NoisET called the change significant, with noise models trained on biological replicates. For edgeR calls, a false discovery rate-adjusted p below 0.01 and a log2 fold-change threshold of 1 were applied. As an exploratory analysis of dynamics, PCA with hierarchical clustering was applied to max-normalized trajectories of the 1000 most abundant clonotypes. The CD4 or CD8 phenotype of responding clones was assigned using the separately sequenced CD4+ and CD8+ repertoires. Clones were called with MiXCR by TCRdb after fastp trimmed the public reads at Q25, and only in-frame beta chains were retained. Rows are unified per CDR3 protein, each entry keeping the most common DNA and genes. What appears here as the V and J calls and clone size reflects TCRdb's work, not the paper's. The sample table lists roughly 340,000 distinct CDR3 sequences, approximately 22% of them with a count of one. Approximately 22% of the sample comes from the top ten.

Ficoll-Paque density gradient centrifugation was the method used to isolate PBMCs. This clonotype was seen a handful of times. Its antigen is currently not known. No much larger clonotype is one base removed from it; base qualities were not supplied. The trim is 0 bases for V and 4 bases for J, with a gap of 10 bases between the germline ends. The CDR3 covers 14 residues, taking in both the cysteine and the phenylalanine. The read is trimmed to its CDR3 DNA, 42 bases read in frame from base 1. Via the germline V gene, CDR1 is SGHRS and CDR2 YFSETQ. This chain is built from TRBV5-1 and TRBJ1-1; a weak D assignment points to TRBD1 (6 bases agree). Sequencing input: PBMCs or a T cell subset sorted from them (not recorded which). The TCR sequence derives from a man aged 18 to 29 who had mild COVID-19 (a few samples of this study predate the infection). The sample titles of this study are shuffled in the database, so cell type and time point are left out; the donor was told from shared clones. The CDR3 reads CASSLGEGGTEAFF. The nucleotide sequence is given as TGCGCCAGCAGCTTGGGGGAAGGGGGCACTGAAGCTTTCTTT.